This T cell receptor beta chain was observed in a study of T cells expressing NK-cell markers. As for the study in general: Each TCR beta repertoire originated in sorted T cells that were CD3+CD56+NKG2C+, CD3+CD56+NKG2C- or CD3+CD56-NKG2C+.

TCRdb reanalyzed the 5' RACE reads, giving one entry per CDR3 protein sequence and no DNA. The sample totals approximately 460,000 distinct CDR3 sequences. Study results and limitations: These clonotypes additionally ranked first within the CD3+CD56-NKG2C+ fraction of a few donors. More than 5 donors carried dominant NKG2C+ clonotypes that made up roughly 1.0-8% of their CD8+ T cells.

The germline gives CDR1 SGHTA, CDR2 FQGNSA. The CDR3 runs to 14 residues. Of note for this clonotype: What it binds is unknown.

This rearrangement joins TRBV7-2 to TRBJ1-2; TCRdb outputs TRBD1, but without DNA this stays unchecked. This clonotype was sampled from a woman between 18 and 70 years old in good health. Sequencing was performed on blood T cells: a sorted CD56 or NKG2C T cell subset, CD4+ or CD8+ T cells, or bulk PBMC T cells (not recorded which). The chain's CDR3 is CASSPGHPSNGYTF.